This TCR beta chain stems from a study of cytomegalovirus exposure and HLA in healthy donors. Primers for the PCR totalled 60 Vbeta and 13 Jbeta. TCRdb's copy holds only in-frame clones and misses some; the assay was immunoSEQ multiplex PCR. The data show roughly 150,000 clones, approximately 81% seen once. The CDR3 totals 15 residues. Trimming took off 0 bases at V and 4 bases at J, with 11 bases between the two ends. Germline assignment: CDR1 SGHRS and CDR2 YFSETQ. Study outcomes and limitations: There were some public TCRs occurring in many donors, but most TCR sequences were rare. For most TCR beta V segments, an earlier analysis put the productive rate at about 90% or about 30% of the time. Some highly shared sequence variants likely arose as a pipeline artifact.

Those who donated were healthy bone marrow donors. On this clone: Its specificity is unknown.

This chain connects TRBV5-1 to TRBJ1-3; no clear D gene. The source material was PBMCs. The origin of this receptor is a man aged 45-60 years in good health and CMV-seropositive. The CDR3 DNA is TGCGCCAGCAGCTTGGGTTCCGGGAGCGGAAACACCATATATTTT. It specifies CASSLGSGSGNTIYF. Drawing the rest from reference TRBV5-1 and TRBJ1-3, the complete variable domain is KAGVTQTPRYLIKTRGQQVTLSCSPISGHRSVSWYQQTPGQGLQFLFEYFSETQRNKGNFPGRFSGRQFSNSRSEMNVSTLELGDSALYLCASSLGSGSGNTIYFGEGSWLTVV.